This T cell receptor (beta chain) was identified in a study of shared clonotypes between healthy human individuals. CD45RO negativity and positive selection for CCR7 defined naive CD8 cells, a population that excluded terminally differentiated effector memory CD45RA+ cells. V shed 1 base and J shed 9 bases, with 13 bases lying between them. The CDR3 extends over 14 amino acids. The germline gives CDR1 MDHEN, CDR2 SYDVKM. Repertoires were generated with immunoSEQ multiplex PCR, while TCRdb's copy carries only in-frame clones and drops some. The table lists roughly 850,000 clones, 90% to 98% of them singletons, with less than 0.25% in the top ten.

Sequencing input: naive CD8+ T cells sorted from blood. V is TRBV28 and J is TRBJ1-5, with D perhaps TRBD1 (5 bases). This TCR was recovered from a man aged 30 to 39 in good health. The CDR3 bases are TGTGCCAGCAGTTTATTTCAGGGAAGGAGGCCCCAGCATTTT. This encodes CASSLFQGRRPQHF.